What follows are 23 T cell receptor beta chains derived from one specimen sequenced in a study of blood T cell repertoires in COVID-19. Data came from immunoSEQ multiplex PCR; TCRdb stores just in-frame clones and leaves some out. The sample lists around 430,000 clones, around 88% occurring once. Sequenced input: peripheral blood. The source of these receptors is a woman aged 45-65 years with COVID-19, enrolled during active disease.

As DNA, the CDR3 is TGTGCCACCAGCAGGGGACTAGCGAATGAGCAGTTCTTC. This encodes CATSRGLANEQFF. The rearrangement joins TRBV15 to TRBJ2-1; 10 bases line up with TRBD2. After removal of 3 bases from V and 7 bases from J, the junction contained 0 bases not matched to a gene. In germline, CDR1 is LNHNV, CDR2 YYDKDF (reference sequence). The CDR3 totals 13 residues.

This clone has a single count. V is TRBV7-9 and J is TRBJ1-4; a possible D gene is TRBD1 (6 bases). CDR1 is SEHNR, CDR2 FQNEAQ, per germline (reference sequence). V was shortened by 2 bases and J by 8 bases, with 15 bases between the two germline ends. The CDR3 covers 15 residues. The CDR3 reads CASSLNGGSGEKLFF. CDR3 nucleotide sequence: TGTGCCAGCAGCTTAAATGGGGGCTCCGGGGAAAAACTGTTTTTT.

The V and J genes are TRBV27 and TRBJ1-2, with 7 bases aligning to TRBD1. The CDR3 runs 16 residues. V lost 5 bases to trimming and J lost 3 bases; unmatched junction nucleotides: 12. The germline CDR1 and CDR2 sequences are MNHEY and SMNVEV (reference sequence). In DNA form, the CDR3 reads TGTGCCAGCAGTGCCGACTCGGGACAGACCTACTATGGCTACACCTTC. This codes for CASSADSGQTYYGYTF.

The rearrangement uses TRBV5-1 and TRBJ2-1, with D possibly matching TRBD2 (5 bases). The germline V and J ends were trimmed by 4 bases and 0 bases, with 14 bases remaining between them. The CDR3 covers 16 residues. The V gene's germline CDR1 is SGHRS and CDR2 YFSETQ. The CDR3 DNA is TGCGCCAGCAGCCCGGCCAGCGGCAGCTCCTACAATGAGCAGTTCTTC. Translation: CASSPASGSSYNEQFF.

Only one count was recorded for this clone. The chain recombines TRBV9 with TRBJ1-5; D gene ambiguous. CDR3 length: 16 residues. Per germline, CDR1 SGDLS and CDR2 YYNGEE. Trimming left V 0 bases short and J 1 base short, with 11 bases between. The DNA for the CDR3 is TGTGCCAGCAGCGTAGGACCCCCCGGGAGCAATCAGCCCCAGCATTTT. Translating it yields CASSVGPPGSNQPQHF.

This rearrangement joins TRBV2 to TRBJ2-7; 11 bases agree with TRBD1. This CDR3 has 14 amino acids. Per the germline V gene, CDR1 is SNHLY and CDR2 is FYNNEI. V trimming: 6 bases; J trimming: 5 bases; junction bases outside the gene matches: 6. CDR3 amino acids: CASRPGQGVDEQYF. The DNA of the CDR3 is TGTGCCAGCAGGCCGGGACAGGGGGTCGACGAGCAGTACTTC. Full variable domain (outside the CDR3, taken from reference TRBV2 and TRBJ2-7): EPEVTQTPSHQVTQMGQEVILRCVPISNHLYFYWYRQILGQKVEFLVSFYNNEISEKSEIFDDQFSVERPDGSNFTLKIRSTKLEDSAMYFCASRPGQGVDEQYFGPGTRLTVT.

The chain links TRBV6-5 to TRBJ1-2, with D unclear. Between the trimmed V and J ends, which lost 10 bases and 3 bases, there was a span of 15 bases. The CDR3 contains 13 residues. From germline, CDR1 is MNHEY and CDR2 SVGAGI. CDR3 bases: TGTGCCACCGCCGCGAGCCGGGACTATGGCTACACCTTC. Amino acid sequence: CATAASRDYGYTF.

The chain links TRBV5-1 to TRBJ1-2; D perhaps matches TRBD1 (5 bases). Germline V lookup: CDR1 SGHRS, CDR2 YFSETQ. The germline V and J ends were trimmed by 3 bases and 4 bases, with 7 bases remaining between them. The CDR3 sequence is 12 residues long. CDR3 in DNA: TGCGCCAGCAGCTCAGGGTCCTATGGCTACACCTTC. It encodes CASSSGSYGYTF.

This chain joins TRBV10-3 and TRBJ2-7; 7 bases agree with TRBD2. Germline V gene sequence: CDR1 ENHRY, CDR2 SYGVKD. This CDR3 has 17 amino acids. The junction had 11 bases not matched to a gene; V was cut back by 0 bases and J by 3 bases. The DNA for the CDR3 is TGTGCCATCAGTGAGTCCACGACGGGGACTACTTACTACGAGCAGTACTTC. Encoded protein: CAISESTTGTTYYEQYF.

V and J are TRBV11-2 and TRBJ1-1; the D is unclear. The CDR3 loop spans 16 amino acids. Germline CDR1 SGHAT, CDR2 FQNNGV. V lost 0 bases, J lost 0 bases, and 11 bases lay in between. The CDR3 DNA follows: TGTGCCAGCAGCTTAGATGCAGGTAACATGAACACTGAAGCTTTCTTT. It encodes CASSLDAGNMNTEAFF.

For the CDR3, the DNA is TGTGCCAGCAGCTCGGGGACTAGCATCGCAGATACGCAGTATTTT. Translating it yields CASSSGTSIADTQYF. V gene TRBV5-4 combines with J gene TRBJ2-3, with 9 bases aligning to TRBD2. This CDR3 contains 15 residues. Germline trimming cut 3 bases from V and 4 bases from J; bases unmatched to any gene: 6. The germline V gene has CDR1 SGHNT and CDR2 YYREEE (reference sequence). Filled out from reference TRBV5-4 and TRBJ2-3, the complete variable domain reads ETGVTQSPTHLIKTRGQQVTLRCSSQSGHNTVSWYQQALGQGPQFIFQYYREEENGRGNFPPRFSGLQFPNYSSELNVNALELDDSALYLCASSSGTSIADTQYFGPGTRLTVL.

The V gene is TRBV19, the J gene TRBJ2-2, with 8 bases identical to TRBD2. Germline-derived CDR1 and CDR2 are LNHDA and SQIVND (reference sequence). This CDR3 region has 18 residues. The V and J ends lost 5 bases and 5 bases, in that order; junction bases with no gene match: 16. This chain's CDR3 is CASSPGRRTGGLTGELFF. Here the CDR3 DNA reads TGTGCCAGTAGTCCCGGTCGCCGGACGGGGGGGCTAACCGGGGAGCTGTTTTTT.

This clone appeared once. This chain links TRBV6-5 with TRBJ1-4; 7 positions match TRBD1. V trimming: 6 bases; J trimming: 12 bases; junction bases outside the gene matches: 4. The CDR3 covers 11 residues. CDR1 is MNHEY, CDR2 SVGAGI, per germline. Here the CDR3 DNA reads TGTGCCAGCAGCGATGACAGGGAACTGTTTTTT. Protein: CASSDDRELFF.

This chain uses TRBV2 with TRBJ1-3; TRBD1 aligns across 9 bases. The CDR3 is 17 amino acids. Germline V gene sequence: CDR1 SNHLY, CDR2 FYNNEI. The V and J ends lost 4 bases and 6 bases, in that order; junction bases with no gene match: 13. The CDR3 is CASSANTGTGKANTIYF. The CDR3 bases are TGTGCCAGCAGTGCCAACACCGGGACAGGGAAGGCAAACACCATATATTTT. Variable domain in full (rest from reference TRBV2 and TRBJ1-3): EPEVTQTPSHQVTQMGQEVILRCVPISNHLYFYWYRQILGQKVEFLVSFYNNEISEKSEIFDDQFSVERPDGSNFTLKIRSTKLEDSAMYFCASSANTGTGKANTIYFGEGSWLTVV.

This clone was observed a few times. This chain connects TRBV4-1 to TRBJ1-4; 9 bases fit TRBD1. This CDR3 has 18 residues. Germline V gene lookup returns CDR1 MGHRA and CDR2 YSYEKL. Trimming at V came to 4 bases and at J to 1 base, leaving 10 bases not matched to a gene. CDR3 in amino acids: CASSLDRTGAETNEKLFF. CDR3 coding DNA: TGCGCCAGCAGCCTCGACCGGACAGGGGCAGAAACTAATGAAAAACTGTTTTTT.

The gene calls are TRBV10-3 and TRBJ2-7; D possibly corresponds to TRBD2 (5 bases). CDR1 is ENHRY and CDR2 is SYGVKD in the germline V gene. V was cut by 0 bases and J by 6 bases, with 18 bases left in between. The CDR3 is made up of 16 amino acids. CDR3 region: CAISESSVSGGGEQYF. Here the CDR3 DNA reads TGTGCCATCAGTGAGTCGTCCGTGTCAGGAGGAGGCGAGCAGTACTTC.

V is TRBV28 and J is TRBJ1-5; D not resolved. The CDR3 length is 14 residues. Germline CDR1 reads MDHEN; CDR2 reads SYDVKM. Trimming took off 5 bases at V and 2 bases at J, with 10 bases between the two ends. The CDR3 sequence is CASSQDLGNQPQHF. The CDR3, as DNA: TGTGCCAGCAGTCAAGACCTAGGCAATCAGCCCCAGCATTTT.

V usage is TRBV11-3 and J usage is TRBJ2-1; TRBD1 matches 12 bases. Germline V gene data show CDR1 as SGHNT and CDR2 as YENEEA. The CDR3 loop spans 17 amino acids. V was clipped by 4 bases and J by 6 bases; unmatched bases: 10. As DNA, the CDR3 is TGTGCCAGCAGCTCCCGGGACAGGGGGCACTTAGGCAATGAGCAGTTCTTC. It encodes CASSSRDRGHLGNEQFF.

The chain has TRBV5-1 and TRBJ2-3, with TRBD2 matching over 8 bases. Losses at the gene ends were 4 bases for V and 0 bases for J; bases not matched to a gene: 7. The germline CDR1 and CDR2 sequences are SGHRS and YFSETQ. The CDR3 is 16 amino acids. The DNA for the CDR3 is TGCGCCAGCAGCCCCCGGACTAGCTCTAGCACAGATACGCAGTATTTT. It specifies CASSPRTSSSTDTQYF.

The rearrangement joins TRBV5-1 to TRBJ1-2; possible D gene TRBD1, 5 bases. Germline V gene data show CDR1 as SGHRS and CDR2 as YFSETQ. This CDR3 is 18 amino acids long. With 0 bases removed from V and 2 bases from J, the gap between germline ends came to 20 bases. The CDR3 region is CASSLVSGEEKENYGYTF. The CDR3 DNA reads TGCGCCAGCAGCTTGGTGTCGGGGGAGGAGAAAGAAAACTATGGCTACACCTTC.

The chain carries TRBV11-1 and TRBJ1-2; TRBD1 agrees at 10 bases. Trimming at V came to 4 bases and at J to 4 bases, leaving 9 bases not matched to a gene. The CDR3 loop spans 16 amino acids. Germline-derived CDR1 and CDR2 are SGHAT and FQDESV (reference sequence). In nucleotides, the CDR3 is TGTGCCAGCAGCTCCGGGACAGGGGACCCGACCTATGGCTACACCTTC. Translated, it gives CASSSGTGDPTYGYTF.

V and J are TRBV12-3 or TRBV12-4 and TRBJ1-1; TRBD1 is a possible D gene (5 bases). V was shortened by 3 bases and J by 6 bases, with 11 bases between the two germline ends. This CDR3 is built from 13 residues. The CDR3 region is CASSFNRLAEAFF. The CDR3 DNA follows: TGTGCCAGCAGTTTCAACAGGCTCGCTGAAGCTTTCTTT.

The genes are TRBV19 and TRBJ2-2, with 9 bases lining up with TRBD2. CDR1 and CDR2 from the germline V gene are LNHDA and SQIVND (reference sequence). The CDR3 has 17 amino acids. V lost 5 bases, J lost 1 base, and 8 bases stayed unmatched. CDR3 loop: CASSFGISGGNTGELFF. The CDR3 DNA reads as TGTGCCAGTAGTTTCGGTATTAGCGGGGGGAACACCGGGGAGCTGTTTTTT. The full variable domain, completed using reference TRBV19 and TRBJ2-2, is DGGITQSPKYLFRKEGQNVTLSCEQNLNHDAMYWYRQDPGQGLRLIYYSQIVNDFQKGDIAEGYSVSREKKESFPLTVTSAQKNPTAFYLCASSFGISGGNTGELFFGEGSRLTVL.